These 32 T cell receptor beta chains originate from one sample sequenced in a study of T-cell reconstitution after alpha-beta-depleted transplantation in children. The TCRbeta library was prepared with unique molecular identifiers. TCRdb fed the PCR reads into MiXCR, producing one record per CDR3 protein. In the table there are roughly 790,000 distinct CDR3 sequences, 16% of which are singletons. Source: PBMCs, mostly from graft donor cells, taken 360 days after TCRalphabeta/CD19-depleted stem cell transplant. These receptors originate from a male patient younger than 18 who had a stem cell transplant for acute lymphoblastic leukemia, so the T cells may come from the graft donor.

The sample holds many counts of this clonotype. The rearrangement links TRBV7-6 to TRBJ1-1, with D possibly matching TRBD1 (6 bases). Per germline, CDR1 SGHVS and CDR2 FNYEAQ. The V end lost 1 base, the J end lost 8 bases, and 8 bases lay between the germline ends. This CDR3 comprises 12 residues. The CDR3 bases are TGTGCCAGCAGCTTAGGAGGGGGAGAAGCTTTCTTT. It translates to CASSLGGGEAFF.

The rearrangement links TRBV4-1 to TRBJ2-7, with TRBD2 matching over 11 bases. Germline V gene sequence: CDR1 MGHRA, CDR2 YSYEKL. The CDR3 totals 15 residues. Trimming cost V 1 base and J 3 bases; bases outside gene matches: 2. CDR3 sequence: CASSQGTSGLYEQYF. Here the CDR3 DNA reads TGCGCCAGCAGCCAAGGGACTAGCGGGCTCTACGAGCAGTACTTC.

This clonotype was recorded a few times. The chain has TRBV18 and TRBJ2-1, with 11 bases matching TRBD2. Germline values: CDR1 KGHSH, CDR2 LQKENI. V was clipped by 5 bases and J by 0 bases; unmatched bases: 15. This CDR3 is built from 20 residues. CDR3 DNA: TGTGCCAGCTCATCCCTTGGACTAGCGGGTATCTCGAGCTCCTACAATGAGCAGTTCTTC. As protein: CASSSLGLAGISSSYNEQFF.

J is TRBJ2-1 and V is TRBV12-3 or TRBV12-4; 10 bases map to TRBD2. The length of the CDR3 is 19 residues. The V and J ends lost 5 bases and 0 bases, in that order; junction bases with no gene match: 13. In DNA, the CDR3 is TGTGCCAGCAGTCAACCGGGACTAGCGCTAATTAGCTCCTACAATGAGCAGTTCTTC. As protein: CASSQPGLALISSYNEQFF.

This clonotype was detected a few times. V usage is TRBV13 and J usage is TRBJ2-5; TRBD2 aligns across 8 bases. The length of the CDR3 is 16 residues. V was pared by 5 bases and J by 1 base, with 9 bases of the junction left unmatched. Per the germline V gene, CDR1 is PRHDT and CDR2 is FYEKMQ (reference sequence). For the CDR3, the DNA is TGTGCCAGCAGCGCAGCGGGAGAGTCGGCCCAAGAGACCCAGTACTTC. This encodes CASSAAGESAQETQYF. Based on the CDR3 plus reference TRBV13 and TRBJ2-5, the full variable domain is AAGVIQSPRHLIKEKRETATLKCYPIPRHDTVYWYQQGPGQDPQFLISFYEKMQSDKGSIPDRFSAQQFSDYHSELNMSSLELGDSALYFCASSAAGESAQETQYFGPGTRLLVL.

The CDR3 region has the DNA TGTGCCAGCAGCGTAGATCGGACTAGCTCAGACAATGAGCAGTTCTTC. Translation: CASSVDRTSSDNEQFF. This chain uses TRBV9 with TRBJ2-1, with 8 bases lining up with TRBD2. CDR3 length: 16 amino acids. Germline CDR1 reads SGDLS; CDR2 reads YYNGEE. Trimming took 0 bases from V and 5 from J; bases not matched to a gene: 7.

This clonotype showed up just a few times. CDR3 in DNA: TGTGCCAGCAGTGTAGCCGATGAGCAGTTCTTC. Amino acid sequence: CASSVADEQFF. The chain uses TRBV7-3 and TRBJ2-1; D remains unclear. Germline assignment: CDR1 SGHTA and CDR2 FQGTGA. CDR3 length: 11 amino acids. Trimming took 6 bases from V and 8 from J, leaving 8 bases between them.

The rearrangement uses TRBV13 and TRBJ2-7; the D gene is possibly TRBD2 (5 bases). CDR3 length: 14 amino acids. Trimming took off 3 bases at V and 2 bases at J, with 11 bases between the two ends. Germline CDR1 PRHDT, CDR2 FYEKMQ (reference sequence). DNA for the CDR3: TGTGCCAGCAGCTTCCTAGCAAGAACCTACGAGCAGTACTTC. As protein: CASSFLARTYEQYF.

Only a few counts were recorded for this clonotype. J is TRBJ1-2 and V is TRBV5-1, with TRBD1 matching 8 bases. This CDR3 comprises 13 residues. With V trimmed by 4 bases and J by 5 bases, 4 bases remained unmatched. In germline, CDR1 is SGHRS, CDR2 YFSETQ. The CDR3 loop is CASSRDRKYGYTF. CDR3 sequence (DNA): TGCGCCAGCAGCAGGGACAGGAAATATGGCTACACCTTC.

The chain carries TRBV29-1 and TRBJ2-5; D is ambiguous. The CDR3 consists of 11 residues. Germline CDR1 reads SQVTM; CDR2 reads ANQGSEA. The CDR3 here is CTCTGIETQYF. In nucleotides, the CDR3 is TGCACCTGTACCGGTATAGAGACCCAGTACTTC.

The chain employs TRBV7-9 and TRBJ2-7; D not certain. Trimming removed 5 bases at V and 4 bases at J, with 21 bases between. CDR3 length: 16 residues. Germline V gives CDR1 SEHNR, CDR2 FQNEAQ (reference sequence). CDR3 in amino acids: CASSPTETGTLYEQYF. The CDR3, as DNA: TGTGCCAGCAGCCCTACGGAAACCGGTACCCTATACGAGCAGTACTTC.

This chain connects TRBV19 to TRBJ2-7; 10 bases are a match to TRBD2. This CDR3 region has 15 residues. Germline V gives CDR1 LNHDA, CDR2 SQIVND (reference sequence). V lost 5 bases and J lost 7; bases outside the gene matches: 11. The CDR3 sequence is CASSDLAGESREQYF. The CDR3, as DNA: TGTGCCAGTAGTGACCTAGCGGGAGAATCGCGGGAGCAGTACTTC. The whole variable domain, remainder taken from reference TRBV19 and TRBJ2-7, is DGGITQSPKYLFRKEGQNVTLSCEQNLNHDAMYWYRQDPGQGLRLIYYSQIVNDFQKGDIAEGYSVSREKKESFPLTVTSAQKNPTAFYLCASSDLAGESREQYFGPGTRLTVT.

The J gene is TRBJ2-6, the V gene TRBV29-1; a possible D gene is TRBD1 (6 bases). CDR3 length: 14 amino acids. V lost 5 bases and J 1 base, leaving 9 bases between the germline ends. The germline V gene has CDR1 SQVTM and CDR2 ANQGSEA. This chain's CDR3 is CSVPRGSGANVLTF. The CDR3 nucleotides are TGCAGCGTTCCAAGGGGGTCTGGGGCCAACGTCCTGACTTTC.

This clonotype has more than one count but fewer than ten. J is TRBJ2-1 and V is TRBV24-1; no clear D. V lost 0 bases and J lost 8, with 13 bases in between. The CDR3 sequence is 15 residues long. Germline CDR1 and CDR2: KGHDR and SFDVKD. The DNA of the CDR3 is TGTGCCACCAGTGATTTGCCTGGGTTGGGCGATGAGCAGTTCTTC. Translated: CATSDLPGLGDEQFF.

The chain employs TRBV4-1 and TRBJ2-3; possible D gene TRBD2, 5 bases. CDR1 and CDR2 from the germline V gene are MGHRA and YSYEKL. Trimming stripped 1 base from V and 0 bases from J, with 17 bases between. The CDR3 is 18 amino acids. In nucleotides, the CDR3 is TGCGCCAGCAGCCAAGTACCGGTTAGCGCCTCTAGCACAGATACGCAGTATTTT. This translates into CASSQVPVSASSTDTQYF.

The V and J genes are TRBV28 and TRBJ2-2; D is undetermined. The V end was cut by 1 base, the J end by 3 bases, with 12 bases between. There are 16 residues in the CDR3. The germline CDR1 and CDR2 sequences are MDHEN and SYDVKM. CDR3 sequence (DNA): TGTGCCAGCAGTTTATCCCCAACCAAGTACACCGGGGAGCTGTTTTTT. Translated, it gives CASSLSPTKYTGELFF.

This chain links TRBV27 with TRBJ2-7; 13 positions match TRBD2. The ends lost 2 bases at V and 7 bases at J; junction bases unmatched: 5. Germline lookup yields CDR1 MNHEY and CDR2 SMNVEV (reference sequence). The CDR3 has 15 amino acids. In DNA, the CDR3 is TGTGCCAGCAGTTTAGGACTAGCGGGAGTAAAAGAGCAGTACTTC. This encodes CASSLGLAGVKEQYF.

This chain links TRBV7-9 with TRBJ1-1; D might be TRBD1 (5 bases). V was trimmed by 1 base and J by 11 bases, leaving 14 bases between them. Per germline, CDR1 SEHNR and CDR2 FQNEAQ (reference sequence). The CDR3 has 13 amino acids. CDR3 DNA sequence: TGTGCCAGCAGCTTAGGGGCAGGGCGGATTGCTTTCTTT. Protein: CASSLGAGRIAFF.

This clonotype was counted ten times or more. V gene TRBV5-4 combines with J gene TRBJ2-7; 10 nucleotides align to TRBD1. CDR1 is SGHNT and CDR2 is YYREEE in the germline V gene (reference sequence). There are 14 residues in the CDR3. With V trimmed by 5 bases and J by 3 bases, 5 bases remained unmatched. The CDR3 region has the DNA TGTGCCAGCAGACCGGGACAGGGGTACTACGAGCAGTACTTC. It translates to CASRPGQGYYEQYF.

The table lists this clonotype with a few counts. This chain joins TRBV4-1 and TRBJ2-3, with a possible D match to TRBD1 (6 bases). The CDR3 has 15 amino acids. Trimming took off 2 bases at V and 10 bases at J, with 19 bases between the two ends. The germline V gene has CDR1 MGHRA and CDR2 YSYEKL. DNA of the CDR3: TGCGCCAGCAGCCAAACGAGCCCTACAGGGCGGGCGCAGTATTTT. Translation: CASSQTSPTGRAQYF.

Here the CDR3 reads CASSLVGGGLFEQYF. DNA of the CDR3: TGCGCCAGCAGCTTGGTGGGGGGCGGCTTATTCGAGCAGTACTTC. The J gene is TRBJ2-7, the V gene TRBV5-1; TRBD1 or TRBD2 may be the D gene (6 bases each). This CDR3 has 15 residues. With 0 bases removed from V and 6 bases from J, the gap between germline ends came to 16 bases. CDR1 is SGHRS, CDR2 YFSETQ, per germline.

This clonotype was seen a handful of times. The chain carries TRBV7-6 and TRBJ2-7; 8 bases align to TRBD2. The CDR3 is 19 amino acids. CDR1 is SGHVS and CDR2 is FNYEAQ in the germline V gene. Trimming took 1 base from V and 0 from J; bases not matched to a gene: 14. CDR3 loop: CASSLVTYSGTRSSYEQYF. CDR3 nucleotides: TGTGCCAGCAGCTTAGTTACCTATTCCGGGACTAGAAGCTCCTACGAGCAGTACTTC. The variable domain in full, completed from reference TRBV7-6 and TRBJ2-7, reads GAGVSQSPRYKVTKRGQDVALRCDPISGHVSLYWYRQALGQGPEFLTYFNYEAQQDKSGLPNDRFSAERPEGSISTLTIQRTEQRDSAMYRCASSLVTYSGTRSSYEQYFGPGTRLTVT.

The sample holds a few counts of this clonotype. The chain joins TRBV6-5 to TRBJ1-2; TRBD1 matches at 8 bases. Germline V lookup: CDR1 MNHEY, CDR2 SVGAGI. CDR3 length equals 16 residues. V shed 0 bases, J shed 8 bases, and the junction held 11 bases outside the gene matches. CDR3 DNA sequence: TGTGCCAGCAGTTACTCGGCAGGGGGCGTTCTAAACGGCTACACCTTC. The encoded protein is CASSYSAGGVLNGYTF.

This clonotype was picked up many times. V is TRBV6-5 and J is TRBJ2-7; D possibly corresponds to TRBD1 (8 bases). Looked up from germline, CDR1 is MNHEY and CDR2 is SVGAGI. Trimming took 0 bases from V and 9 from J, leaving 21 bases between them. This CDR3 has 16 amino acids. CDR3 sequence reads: CASSYSGTNTGGGQYF. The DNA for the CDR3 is TGTGCCAGCAGTTACTCAGGGACTAACACAGGGGGTGGGCAGTACTTC.

CDR3 loop: CASSLMTGSRHYEQYF. The CDR3 DNA reads TGTGCCAGCAGCTTAATGACCGGGTCGAGACACTACGAGCAGTACTTC. This rearrangement joins TRBV7-9 to TRBJ2-7; D is undetermined. CDR3 length equals 16 residues. Trimming stripped 2 bases from V and 3 bases from J, with 17 bases between. Germline V lookup: CDR1 SEHNR, CDR2 FQNEAQ (reference sequence).

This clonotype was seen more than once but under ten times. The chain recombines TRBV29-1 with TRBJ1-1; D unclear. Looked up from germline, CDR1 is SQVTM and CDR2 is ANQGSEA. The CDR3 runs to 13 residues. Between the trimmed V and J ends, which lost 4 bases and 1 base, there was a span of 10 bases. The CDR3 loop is CSVGRVRNTEAFF. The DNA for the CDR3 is TGCAGCGTTGGTAGGGTAAGGAACACTGAAGCTTTCTTT. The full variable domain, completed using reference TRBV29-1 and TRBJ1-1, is SAVISQKPSRDICQRGTSLTIQCQVDSQVTMMFWYRQQPGQSLTLIATANQGSEATYESGFVIDKFPISRPNLTFSTLTVSNMSPEDSSIYLCSVGRVRNTEAFFGQGTRLTVV.

This CDR3 reads CASSWRTGWGETQYF. Written as DNA, the CDR3 is TGCGCCAGCAGCTGGAGGACAGGGTGGGGAGAGACCCAGTACTTC. J is TRBJ2-5 and V is TRBV5-1; 8 nucleotides align to TRBD1. CDR3 length: 15 residues. V lost 3 bases to trimming and J lost 4 bases; unmatched junction nucleotides: 8. Germline loops: CDR1 SGHRS, CDR2 YFSETQ.

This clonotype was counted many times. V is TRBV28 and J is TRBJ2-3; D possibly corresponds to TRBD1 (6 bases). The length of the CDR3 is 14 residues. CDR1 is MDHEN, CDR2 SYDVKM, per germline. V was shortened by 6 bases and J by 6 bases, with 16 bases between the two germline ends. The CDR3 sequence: CASRGAGGPDTQYF. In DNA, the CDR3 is TGTGCCAGCAGGGGGGCGGGCGGGCCGGATACGCAGTATTTT.

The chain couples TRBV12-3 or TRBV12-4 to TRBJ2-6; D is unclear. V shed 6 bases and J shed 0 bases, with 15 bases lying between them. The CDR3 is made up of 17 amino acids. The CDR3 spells CASSVRFWSSGANVLTF. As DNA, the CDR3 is TGTGCCAGCAGCGTAAGATTCTGGAGCTCTGGGGCCAACGTCCTGACTTTC.

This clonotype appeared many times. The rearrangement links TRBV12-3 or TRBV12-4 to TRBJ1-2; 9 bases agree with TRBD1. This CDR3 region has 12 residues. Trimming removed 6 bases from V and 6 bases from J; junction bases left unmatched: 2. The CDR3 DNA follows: TGTGCCAGCAGGGGACAGGGTCATGGCTACACCTTC. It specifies CASRGQGHGYTF.

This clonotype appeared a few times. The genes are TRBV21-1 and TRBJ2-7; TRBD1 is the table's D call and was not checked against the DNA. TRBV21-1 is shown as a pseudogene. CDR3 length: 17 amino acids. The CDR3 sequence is CASSKVGTGQVSYEQYF. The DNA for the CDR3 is TGTGCCAGCAGCAAAGTAGGGACTGGACAGGTCTCCTACGAGCAGTACTTC.

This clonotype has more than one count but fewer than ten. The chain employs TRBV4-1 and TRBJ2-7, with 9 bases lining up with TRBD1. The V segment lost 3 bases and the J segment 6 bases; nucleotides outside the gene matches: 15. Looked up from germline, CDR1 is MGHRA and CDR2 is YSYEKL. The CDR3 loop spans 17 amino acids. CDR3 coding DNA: TGCGCCAGCAGCCATCAGAGTGAGGGGACAGGGAGATCCGAGCAGTACTTC. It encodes CASSHQSEGTGRSEQYF.